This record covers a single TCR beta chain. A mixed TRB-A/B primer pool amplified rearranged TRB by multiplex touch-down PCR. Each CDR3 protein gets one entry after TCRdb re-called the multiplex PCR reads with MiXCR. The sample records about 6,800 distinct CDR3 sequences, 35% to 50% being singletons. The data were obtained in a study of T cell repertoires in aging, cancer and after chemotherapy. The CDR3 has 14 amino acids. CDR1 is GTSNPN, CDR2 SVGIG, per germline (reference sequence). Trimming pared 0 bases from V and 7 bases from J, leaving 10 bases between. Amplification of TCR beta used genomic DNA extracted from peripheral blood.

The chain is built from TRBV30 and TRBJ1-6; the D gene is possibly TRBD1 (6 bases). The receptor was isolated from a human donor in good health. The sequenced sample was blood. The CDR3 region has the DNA TGTGCCTGGAGTGTAGCAGGGGCAAATTCACCCCTCCACTTT. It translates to CAWSVAGANSPLHF.